The 17 T cell receptor beta chains in this list originate from one sample, sequenced in a study of sequential checkpoint blockade in melanoma. The data were produced by immunoSEQ multiplex PCR, yet TCRdb's version contains in-frame clones alone and is incomplete. The data show around 9,100 clones, with around three fifths seen just once and around two fifths held by the top ten. Described treatment: randomized to nivolumab then ipilimumab (arm A) or the reverse (arm B). The sample in question was CD8+ T cells sorted from blood (inferred from file names), obtained from a patient given nivolumab and ipilimumab in sequence. These receptors came from a human donor with melanoma.

This sequence joins TRBV7-8 and TRBJ1-3; TRBD1 aligns across 8 bases. Germline loops: CDR1 SGHVS, CDR2 FQNEAQ. Trimming at V came to 6 bases and at J to 4 bases, leaving 8 bases not matched to a gene. There are 15 residues in the CDR3. The CDR3 is CASSPLTGAGNTIYF. The CDR3 coding sequence is TGTGCCAGCAGTCCACTGACAGGGGCCGGAAACACCATATATTTT.

The chain employs TRBV7-9 and TRBJ2-2; D uncertain. Germline loops: CDR1 SEHNR, CDR2 FQNEAQ (reference sequence). The CDR3 sequence is 14 residues long. Trimming cost V 6 bases and J 5 bases, with 13 bases left between them. CDR3 nucleotides: TGTGCCAGCAGTTCCCTGCGCCGGACCGGGGAGCTGTTTTTT. Protein: CASSSLRRTGELFF.

The chain combines TRBV5-5 with TRBJ2-1; TRBD1 aligns across 8 bases. CDR1 and CDR2 (germline): SGHKS, YYEKEE (reference sequence). V gave up 0 bases and J gave up 7 bases; unmatched junction bases: 0. The CDR3 has 13 amino acids. For the CDR3, the DNA is TGTGCCAGCAGCTTGGGACAGGGGAATGAGCAGTTCTTC. This encodes CASSLGQGNEQFF.

The chain joins TRBV14 to TRBJ2-7; 11 bases align to TRBD1. The J segment lost 5 bases and the V segment lost 4 bases, leaving 4 bases of the junction unmatched. This CDR3 spans 14 amino acids. Germline V gives CDR1 SGHDN, CDR2 FVKESK. The CDR3 DNA is TGTGCCAGCAGCCTCGGGACAGGGGGAGACGAGCAGTACTTC. Encoded protein: CASSLGTGGDEQYF.

The chain employs TRBV5-1 and TRBJ2-2; possible D gene TRBD1, 6 bases. Trimming removed 0 bases from V and 6 bases from J, with 15 bases in between. Germline values: CDR1 SGHRS, CDR2 YFSETQ. CDR3 length equals 16 residues. In DNA form, the CDR3 reads TGCGCCAGCAGCTTGGCCTGGGGGCTAAGCGCCGGGGAGCTGTTTTTT. Translated: CASSLAWGLSAGELFF.

The genes are TRBV9 and TRBJ2-7, with TRBD1 matching over 9 bases. CDR1 is SGDLS and CDR2 is YYNGEE in the germline V gene. V lost 4 bases and J lost 4; bases outside the gene matches: 3. The CDR3 is 13 residues long. As DNA, the CDR3 is TGTGCCAGCAGCTGGGGACAGGGTTACGAGCAGTACTTC. Encoded protein: CASSWGQGYEQYF.

This sequence joins TRBV10-2 and TRBJ2-2, with no clear D. V gave up 8 bases and J gave up 6 bases, with 10 bases separating them. Germline CDR1 is WSHSY and CDR2 is SAAADI. This CDR3 is 12 amino acids long. The CDR3 reads CASLYQAGELFF. CDR3 DNA sequence: TGCGCCAGCCTTTACCAGGCCGGGGAGCTGTTTTTT.

The chain couples TRBV27 to TRBJ1-1; 7 positions agree with TRBD1. The V segment lost 2 bases and the J segment 1 base; nucleotides outside the gene matches: 4. The CDR3 has 15 amino acids. Per germline, CDR1 MNHEY and CDR2 SMNVEV (reference sequence). CDR3: CASSLGSGGNTEAFF. Here the CDR3 DNA reads TGTGCCAGCAGTTTAGGGTCAGGGGGGAACACTGAAGCTTTCTTT.

This clone was counted between two and nine times. This rearrangement joins TRBV5-1 to TRBJ2-3; 7 nucleotides align to TRBD1. Per germline, CDR1 SGHRS and CDR2 YFSETQ. Trimming cost V 8 bases and J 4 bases; bases outside gene matches: 10. The CDR3 loop spans 14 amino acids. The CDR3 reads CASRNRGSADTQYF. DNA for the CDR3: TGCGCCAGTAGGAACAGGGGTAGTGCAGATACGCAGTATTTT.

The chain couples TRBV5-8 to TRBJ1-5; TRBD1 is a possible D gene (5 bases). Germline values: CDR1 SGHTS, CDR2 YDEGEE. The V end lost 0 bases, the J end lost 1 base, and 14 bases lay between the germline ends. The CDR3 is 17 amino acids. CDR3 in amino acids: CASSLGMGRRSNQPQHF. The CDR3, as DNA: TGTGCCAGCAGCTTGGGAATGGGGCGAAGGAGCAATCAGCCCCAGCATTTT.

The chain employs TRBV6-6 and TRBJ1-1; D call uncertain. The CDR3 has 13 amino acids. The ends were cut back, 7 bases at V and 3 bases at J, with 12 bases in the middle. CDR1 is MNHNY and CDR2 is SVGAGI in the germline V gene (reference sequence). CDR3 coding DNA: TGTGCCAGCACGAGGGCTGAATACACTGAAGCTTTCTTT. Amino acids: CASTRAEYTEAFF.

The rearrangement links TRBV30 to TRBJ2-5, with 8 bases lining up with TRBD2. Germline loops: CDR1 GTSNPN, CDR2 SVGIG (reference sequence). V dropped 2 bases and J dropped 7; count of bases not matched to a gene: 12. The CDR3 spans 15 residues. CDR3: CAWSPRAGRGGTQYF. The CDR3 DNA reads TGTGCCTGGAGTCCCAGGGCTGGACGGGGGGGGACCCAGTACTTC. The full variable domain, rest sourced from reference TRBV30 and TRBJ2-5, is SQTIHQWPATLVQPVGSPLSLECTVEGTSNPNLYWYRQAAGRGLQLLFYSVGIGQISSEVPQNLSASRPQDRQFILSSKKLLLSDSGFYLCAWSPRAGRGGTQYFGPGTRLLVL.

This clone was seen a few times. This chain joins TRBV9 and TRBJ2-2; TRBD2 aligns across 9 bases. Germline CDR1 SGDLS, CDR2 YYNGEE. Germline trimming cut 6 bases from V and 0 bases from J; bases unmatched to any gene: 3. The CDR3 is 15 residues long. DNA for the CDR3: TGTGCCAGCACCGCGGGGGGGGCGAACACCGGGGAGCTGTTTTTT. This sequence encodes CASTAGGANTGELFF.

The count of this clone is one. V and J are TRBV30 and TRBJ1-2, with D perhaps matching TRBD1 (5 bases). There are 11 residues in the CDR3. V was pared by 6 bases and J by 6 bases, with 11 bases between. The germline V gene has CDR1 GTSNPN and CDR2 SVGIG (reference sequence). Written as DNA, the CDR3 is TGTGCCTGTTACAGGTGGAATGGCTACACCTTC. Translation gives CACYRWNGYTF.

There are a few counts of this clone. This chain uses TRBV6-5 with TRBJ2-7; unclear D gene. Trimming took off 2 bases at V and 1 base at J, with 6 bases between the two ends. Germline V gives CDR1 MNHEY, CDR2 SVGAGI. This CDR3 is built from 13 residues. The DNA for the CDR3 is TGTGCCAGCAGTTACCCAGATTCCTACGAGCAGTACTTC. It encodes CASSYPDSYEQYF.

The chain couples TRBV9 to TRBJ1-4; 9 bases align to TRBD1. J gave up 7 bases and V 0 bases, and 4 bases lay outside the gene matches. Germline V gene lookup returns CDR1 SGDLS and CDR2 YYNGEE. This CDR3 contains 15 residues. CDR3 amino acids: CASSVEGQGSEKLFF. CDR3 coding DNA: TGTGCCAGCAGCGTAGAGGGACAGGGAAGTGAAAAACTGTTTTTT.

The chain links TRBV7-2 to TRBJ2-1; 9 bases map to TRBD1. V lost 5 bases and J lost 4; bases outside the gene matches: 6. This CDR3 is built from 15 residues. Per germline, CDR1 SGHTA and CDR2 FQGNSA. This CDR3 reads CASSRAGQGYNEQFF. CDR3 DNA sequence: TGTGCCAGCAGCCGAGCGGGACAGGGATACAATGAGCAGTTCTTC. Variable domain in full (rest from reference TRBV7-2 and TRBJ2-1): GAGVSQSPSNKVTEKGKDVELRCDPISGHTALYWYRQSLGQGLEFLIYFQGNSAPDKSGLPSDRFSAERTGGSVSTLTIQRTQQEDSAVYLCASSRAGQGYNEQFFGPGTRLTVL.